This T cell receptor (beta chain) was recorded in a study of blood T cell repertoires in COVID-19 (dated by TCRdb to 2020 to 2022). With respect to the entire study: Samples from collaborators originated in the United States, Italy and Spain and spanned both the acute and convalescent phases of COVID-19. The prospective study material was composed of cDNA or gDNA derived from T cells, B-cell-depleted T cells, or PBMCs. The dataset comprised deeply sampled blood TCRbeta repertoires from subjects exposed to, actively infected with, or recovered from COVID-19. The repertoires were released in a freely available public database meant as a resource for research on the immune response to SARS-CoV-2. The samples were drawn from two sources: the first 160 participants of the ongoing ImmuneRACE study, and some 1,300 subjects contributed by 6 global collaborators. A de-identified subject ID, COVID-19 status, age in years and sex were almost always included in the sample metadata. Where available, HLA class I and class II types were taken from metadata supplied by the sample provider and were not determined by assay-based typing.

The CDR3 spans 17 residues, from the cysteine through the phenylalanine. The sequence is cut down to CDR3 DNA, 51 bases in frame from base 1. The germline V gene (reference sequence) supplies CDR1 LGHDT and CDR2 YNNKEL. Here V drops 7 bases and J drops 1 base, and the junction holds 14 bases not matched to any gene. Findings and caveats that apply to the study as a whole: The amount of clinical and demographic metadata varied by source and participant and was provided uncurated.

TCRbeta CDR3 regions were amplified from genomic DNA by means of the immunoSEQ Assay, a bias-controlled multiplex PCR. The original methods were these. The number of nucleated cells in each sample was estimated from the amplification of reference gene primers within the assay. To quantify the absolute abundance of each unique TCRbeta CDR3 rearrangement, sequence reads were collapsed and filtered. For each sample, productive Simpson clonality was calculated as the square root of Simpson's diversity index over productive rearrangements. Drawn from immuneACCESS, this table holds only the in-frame rearrangements with V and J called that TCRdb kept. Clones are partly lost; checked studies trace under half to an unresolved V gene and leave the rest unexplained. That table is the source of V, J and clone size, and D and trimming were worked out from the DNA. The sample data list 150,000 to 200,000 clones, and 87% of these were observed just once. Roughly 2.6% of the sample is held by the ten biggest clonotypes.

Whole blood was collected in K2EDTA tubes by collaborating institutions according to the institutions' own protocols. For TCRbeta analysis, collaborators shipped samples in one of three forms: frozen whole blood, isolated PBMCs, or DNA extracted from either of those sample types. In the case of this clone: This receptor's antigen is unknown. There are no base qualities to consult, and no much larger clone falls within one base.

The sequence joins TRBV3-1 (or the pseudogene TRBV3-2) to TRBJ2-5; the junction holds 8 bases that match TRBD2. The sequence was obtained from a middle-aged man with active or convalescent COVID-19. The sample comprised peripheral blood. The CDR3 in this case is CASTFAPSGSTQETQYF. The nucleotides read TGTGCCAGCACCTTCGCCCCTAGCGGGTCTACCCAAGAGACCCAGTACTTC.